This T cell receptor (beta chain) was observed in a study of cytomegalovirus exposure and HLA in healthy donors. General study results and limits: In a later analysis, approximately 15,000 TCR beta sequences were associated with HLA alleles at 0.05 false discovery rate. The listing of 150 to 200 TCR beta chains classed them as cytomegalovirus-associated.

The CDR3 is made up of 14 amino acids. Trimming cost V 7 bases and J 10 bases; bases outside gene matches: 9. CDR1 and CDR2 (germline): MNHEY, SVGAGI. Use of 60 Vbeta and 13 Jbeta primers characterized the PCR. Using immunoSEQ multiplex PCR, the repertoire was profiled, and TCRdb retains in-frame clones only, with some absent. In the table there are roughly 66,000 clones, around 78% of which are singletons. Note on this clone: Its antigen is still unknown.

The gene calls are TRBV6-5 and TRBJ1-6, with 8 bases identical to TRBD1. The sequenced sample consisted of PBMCs. This receptor was identified in a man aged 50 to 60 in good health and CMV-seronegative. The CDR3 bases are TGTGCCAGCACTACACAGGGGGTAGGATCACCCCTCCACTTT. Residues: CASTTQGVGSPLHF.